This T cell receptor (beta chain) was profiled in a study of sequential checkpoint blockade in melanoma. Study-wide context: Patients were randomized 1:1 to nivolumab-then-ipilimumab or ipilimumab-then-nivolumab first-line. After nivolumab or ipilimumab alone, roughly 20 patients had week-13 rebiopsies.

Profiled with immunoSEQ multiplex PCR; TCRdb holds only in-frame clones, not every one. The sample shows some 5,400 clones, roughly 18% of them seen only once. This clone was seen ten or more times. Documented treatment: randomized to nivolumab then ipilimumab (arm A) or the reverse (arm B). In germline, CDR1 is MNHGY, CDR2 SAAAGT. V gave up 0 bases and J gave up 9 bases, with 17 bases separating them. CDR3 length equals 15 residues. V is TRBV6-8 and J is TRBJ1-2, with D hard to call. Sequences were derived from tumor tissue (inferred from file names), sampled from a patient given nivolumab and ipilimumab in sequence. The source of this sequence is a human donor with melanoma. CDR3 nucleotide sequence: TGTGCCAGCAGTTACTCGACCGTAGGAGCCGGGAGCTACACCTTC. It translates to CASSYSTVGAGSYTF.